This entry lists 9 T cell receptor beta chains sequenced from one sample in a study of beta chain features in type 1 diabetes. Sequenced material consisted of expressed TCRB transcripts (all of the isolated RNA was reverse transcribed). Clones were sequenced by immunoSEQ multiplex PCR, and TCRdb holds only the in-frame ones, with some missing. This sample carries hundreds of thousands of clones, about 29% of them seen once, and the ten largest clones take around 0.065%. Sequenced: naive CD4+ T cells from blood. The receptors were gathered from a man younger than 35 in good health.

This chain links TRBV10-3 with TRBJ2-7, with unresolved D. The V gene lost 6 bases and the J gene lost 1 base, with 7 bases spanning the gap. CDR1 and CDR2 from the germline V gene are ENHRY and SYGVKD. The CDR3 extends over 12 amino acids. The DNA of the CDR3 is TGTGCCATCAGCGCGGTATCCTACGAGCAGTACTTC. Translating gives CAISAVSYEQYF.

Comment on this clone: Different DNA sequences within this sample yield the same CDR3. The chain has TRBV18 and TRBJ2-5; possible D gene TRBD1, 6 bases. In germline, CDR1 is KGHSH, CDR2 LQKENI. The CDR3 has 13 residues. Trimming took off 3 bases at V and 2 bases at J, with 7 bases between the two ends. CDR3 sequence: CASSPTGQETQYF. Here the CDR3 DNA reads TGTGCCAGCTCACCCACAGGGCAAGAGACCCAGTACTTC.

Note on this clone: The same CDR3 also results from other DNA sequences found in this sample. The V call is TRBV2, the J call TRBJ2-5, with 8 bases lining up with TRBD1. V dropped 4 bases and J dropped 2; count of bases not matched to a gene: 0. Germline CDR1 reads SNHLY; CDR2 reads FYNNEI. The CDR3 is 13 amino acids. Here the CDR3 reads CASSGQGQETQYF. The CDR3, as DNA: TGTGCCAGCAGTGGACAGGGGCAAGAGACCCAGTACTTC.

V is TRBV30 and J is TRBJ2-2; TRBD1 is a possible D gene (6 bases). Trimming removed 3 bases at V and 3 bases at J, with 11 bases between. The CDR3 is 14 amino acids. In germline, CDR1 is GTSNPN, CDR2 SVGIG (reference sequence). Here the CDR3 DNA reads TGTGCCTGGAGAACGGACAGTTACACCGGGGAGCTGTTTTTT. Its protein is CAWRTDSYTGELFF.

Comments on this clone: This specimen includes other DNA sequences encoding the same CDR3. The chain recombines TRBV20-1 with TRBJ1-1; the D is unclear. The V gene lost 1 base and the J gene lost 5 bases, with 5 bases spanning the gap. Germline V lookup: CDR1 DFQATT, CDR2 SNEGSKA (reference sequence). The CDR3 is 11 amino acids. The DNA of the CDR3 is TGCAGTGCTAGAGCCCCGACTGAAGCTTTCTTT. Translation: CSARAPTEAFF.

V gene TRBV15 combines with J gene TRBJ2-1; a possible D gene is TRBD2 (6 bases). The CDR3 sequence is 15 residues long. The V end lost 1 base, the J end lost 2 bases, and 9 bases lay between the germline ends. Germline loops: CDR1 LNHNV, CDR2 YYDKDF (reference sequence). Here the CDR3 reads CATSRAREAYNEQFF. The CDR3, as DNA: TGTGCCACCAGCAGAGCGCGGGAAGCCTACAATGAGCAGTTCTTC.

This clone was detected a few times. The sample has other DNA sequences that encode this CDR3 too. This chain connects TRBV30 to TRBJ2-1; D possibly matches TRBD1 or TRBD2 (5 bases each). CDR3 length: 12 amino acids. V was cut by 2 bases and J by 8 bases, with 10 bases left in between. Germline values: CDR1 GTSNPN, CDR2 SVGIG (reference sequence). CDR3 in amino acids: CAWSLGRDEQFF. DNA for the CDR3: TGTGCCTGGAGTCTGGGACGCGATGAGCAGTTCTTC. Filled out from reference TRBV30 and TRBJ2-1, the complete variable domain reads SQTIHQWPATLVQPVGSPLSLECTVEGTSNPNLYWYRQAAGRGLQLLFYSVGIGQISSEVPQNLSASRPQDRQFILSSKKLLLSDSGFYLCAWSLGRDEQFFGPGTRLTVL.

The chain is built from TRBV6-6 and TRBJ2-6; no firm D call. Trimming left V 6 bases short and J 0 bases short, with 9 bases between. Germline CDR1 and CDR2: MNHNY and SVGAGI (reference sequence). The CDR3 has 15 residues. CDR3 sequence: CASRPQVSGANVLTF. The CDR3 DNA sequence: TGTGCCAGCAGACCCCAAGTCTCTGGGGCCAACGTCCTGACTTTC.

This clone was observed a handful of times. The genes are TRBV4-3 and TRBJ2-3; TRBD2 matches 11 bases. Unmatched junction bases numbered 14, after V lost 5 bases and J lost 4 bases. The germline V gene encodes CDR1 LGHNA and CDR2 YSLEER. The CDR3 runs 18 residues. DNA for the CDR3: TGCGCCAGCAGCAAAATGGCCCCCACTAGCGGGAGCGCAGATACGCAGTATTTT. Translation gives CASSKMAPTSGSADTQYF.